This TCR beta chain was sequenced in a study of blood T cell repertoires in COVID-19. The data were produced by immunoSEQ multiplex PCR, yet TCRdb's version contains in-frame clones alone and is incomplete. Of 130,000 or so clones detected, roughly four fifths appear once; the ten largest clones hold about 18%. The germline V gene has CDR1 MGHDK and CDR2 SYGVNS. V lost 4 bases and J lost 1; bases outside the gene matches: 6. CDR3 length: 16 residues. Participant age was roughly 18 to 90 years, and participants resided in approximately 25 US areas. Source material: PBMCs or T cells enriched from blood (not recorded which). V and J are TRBV25-1 and TRBJ1-5, with TRBD1 matching 8 bases. The origin of this receptor is a man aged 25-45 years who had recovered from COVID-19. For the CDR3, the DNA is TGTGCCAGCAGTGTGGGGACAGGAGAAAGCAATCAGCCCCAGCATTTT. Protein sequence: CASSVGTGESNQPQHF. Filled out from reference TRBV25-1 and TRBJ1-5, the complete variable domain reads EADIYQTPRYLVIGTGKKITLECSQTMGHDKMYWYQQDPGMELHLIHYSYGVNSTEKGDLSSESTVSRIRTEHFPLTLESARPSHTSQYLCASSVGTGESNQPQHFGDGTRLSIL.